This T cell receptor beta chain was profiled in a study of persistence of HIV-infected CD4 T cells. Germline V lookup: CDR1 KGHDR, CDR2 SFDVKD. V was clipped by 4 bases and J by 7 bases; unmatched bases: 5. The CDR3 is made up of 14 amino acids. Sequencing used immunoSEQ version 4 in survey mode. Method: immunoSEQ multiplex PCR; TCRdb's copy keeps in-frame clones and lacks some. The sample has some 41,000 clones, 80% seen once; the top ten hold 1.6%. Stimulation used approximately 10 ug/mL lysate from CMV-infected fibroblasts. Sorted nonresponding memory CD4+ T cells were CD40L-negative, CD69-negative, CD45RO-high. Comments on this clone: Its target is not known.

The sequenced sample was CD4+ T cells sorted from PBMCs after approximately 20-hour stimulation, obtained from a patient who received antiretroviral therapy. The origin of this receptor is an adult man with HIV who was CMV-seropositive. The J gene is TRBJ1-2, the V gene TRBV24-1, with 10 bases identical to TRBD1. CDR3 coding DNA: TGTGCCACCAGTGACACCCGGACAGGGGGTGGCTACACCTTC. This encodes CATSDTRTGGGYTF.